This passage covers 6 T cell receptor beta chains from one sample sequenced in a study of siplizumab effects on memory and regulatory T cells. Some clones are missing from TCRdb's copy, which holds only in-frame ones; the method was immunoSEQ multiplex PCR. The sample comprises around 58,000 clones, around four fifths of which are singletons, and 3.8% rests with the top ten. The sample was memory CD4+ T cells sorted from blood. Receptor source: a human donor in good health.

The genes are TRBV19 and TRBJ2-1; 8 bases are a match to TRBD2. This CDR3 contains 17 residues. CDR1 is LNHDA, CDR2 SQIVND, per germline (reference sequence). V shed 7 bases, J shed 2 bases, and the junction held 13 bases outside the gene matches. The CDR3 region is CASNPRGTSGTYNEQFF. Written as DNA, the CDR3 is TGTGCCAGTAATCCACGCGGAACTAGCGGCACCTACAATGAGCAGTTCTTC.

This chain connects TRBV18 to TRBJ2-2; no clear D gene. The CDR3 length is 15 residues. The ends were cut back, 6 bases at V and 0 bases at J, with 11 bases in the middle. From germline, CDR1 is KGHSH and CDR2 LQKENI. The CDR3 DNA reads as TGTGCCAGCTCGCCCCCGATTCCGAACACCGGGGAGCTGTTTTTT. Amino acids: CASSPPIPNTGELFF.

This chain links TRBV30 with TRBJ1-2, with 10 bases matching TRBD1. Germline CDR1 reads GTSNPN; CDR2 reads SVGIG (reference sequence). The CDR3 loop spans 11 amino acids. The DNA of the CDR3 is TGTGGGTCCGACAGGGGGCTGGGCTACACCTTC. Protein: CGSDRGLGYTF.

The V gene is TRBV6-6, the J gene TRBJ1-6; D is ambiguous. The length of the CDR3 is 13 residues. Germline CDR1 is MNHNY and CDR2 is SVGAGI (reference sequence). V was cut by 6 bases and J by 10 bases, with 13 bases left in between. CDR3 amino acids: CASRRTASSPLHF. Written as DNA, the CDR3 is TGTGCCAGCAGGCGAACGGCTTCATCACCCCTCCACTTT.

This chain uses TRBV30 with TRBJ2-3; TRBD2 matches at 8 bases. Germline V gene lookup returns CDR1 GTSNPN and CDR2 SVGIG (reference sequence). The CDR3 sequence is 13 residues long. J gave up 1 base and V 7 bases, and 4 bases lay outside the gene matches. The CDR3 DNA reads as TGTGCCTTGAGCGGGAGTGGCACAGATACGCAGTATTTT. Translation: CALSGSGTDTQYF.

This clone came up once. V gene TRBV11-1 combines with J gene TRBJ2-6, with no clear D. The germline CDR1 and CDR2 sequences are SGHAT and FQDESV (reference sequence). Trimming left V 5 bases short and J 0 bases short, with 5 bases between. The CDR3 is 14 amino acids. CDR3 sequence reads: CASSQLSGANVLTF. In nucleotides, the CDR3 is TGTGCCAGCAGCCAACTCTCTGGGGCCAACGTCCTGACTTTC.